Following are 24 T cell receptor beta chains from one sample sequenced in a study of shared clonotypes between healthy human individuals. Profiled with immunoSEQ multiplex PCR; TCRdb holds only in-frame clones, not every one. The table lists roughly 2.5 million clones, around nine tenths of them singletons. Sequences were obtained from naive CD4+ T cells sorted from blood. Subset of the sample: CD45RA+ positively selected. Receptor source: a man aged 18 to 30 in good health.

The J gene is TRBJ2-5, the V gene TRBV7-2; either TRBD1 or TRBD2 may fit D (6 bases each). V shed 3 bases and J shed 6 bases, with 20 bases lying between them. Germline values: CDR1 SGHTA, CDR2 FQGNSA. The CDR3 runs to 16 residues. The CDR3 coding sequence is TGTGCCAGCAGCTTCGTACGGAGGGGCAGGGGAAAGACCCAGTACTTC. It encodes CASSFVRRGRGKTQYF.

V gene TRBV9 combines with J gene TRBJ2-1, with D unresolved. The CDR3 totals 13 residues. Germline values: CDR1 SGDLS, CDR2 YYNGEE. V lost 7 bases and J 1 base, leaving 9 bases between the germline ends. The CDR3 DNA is TGTGCCAGCTCGACCAGTTCCTACAATGAGCAGTTCTTC. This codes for CASSTSSYNEQFF.

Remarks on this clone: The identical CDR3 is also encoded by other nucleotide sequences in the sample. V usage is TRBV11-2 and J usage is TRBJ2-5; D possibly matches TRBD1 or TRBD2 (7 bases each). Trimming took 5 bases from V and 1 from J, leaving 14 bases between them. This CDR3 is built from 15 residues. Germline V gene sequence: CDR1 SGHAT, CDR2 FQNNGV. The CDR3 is CASSPRGGLQETQYF. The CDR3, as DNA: TGTGCCAGCAGCCCCAGGGGGGGCCTCCAAGAGACCCAGTACTTC.

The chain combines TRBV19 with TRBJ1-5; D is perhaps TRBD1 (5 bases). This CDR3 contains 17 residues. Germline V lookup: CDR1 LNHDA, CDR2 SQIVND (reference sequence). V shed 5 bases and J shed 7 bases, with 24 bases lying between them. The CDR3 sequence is CASSLWGSDGMGQPQHF. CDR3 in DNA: TGTGCCAGTAGTCTCTGGGGGTCAGATGGGATGGGGCAGCCCCAGCATTTT.

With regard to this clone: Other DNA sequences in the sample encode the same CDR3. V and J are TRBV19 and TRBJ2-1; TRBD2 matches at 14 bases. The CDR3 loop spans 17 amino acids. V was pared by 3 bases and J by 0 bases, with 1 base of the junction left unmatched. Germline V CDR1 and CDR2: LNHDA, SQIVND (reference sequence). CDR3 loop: CASSIGTSGSSYNEQFF. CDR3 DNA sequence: TGTGCCAGTAGTATTGGGACTAGCGGGAGCTCCTACAATGAGCAGTTCTTC. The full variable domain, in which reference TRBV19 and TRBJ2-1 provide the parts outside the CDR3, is DGGITQSPKYLFRKEGQNVTLSCEQNLNHDAMYWYRQDPGQGLRLIYYSQIVNDFQKGDIAEGYSVSREKKESFPLTVTSAQKNPTAFYLCASSIGTSGSSYNEQFFGPGTRLTVL.

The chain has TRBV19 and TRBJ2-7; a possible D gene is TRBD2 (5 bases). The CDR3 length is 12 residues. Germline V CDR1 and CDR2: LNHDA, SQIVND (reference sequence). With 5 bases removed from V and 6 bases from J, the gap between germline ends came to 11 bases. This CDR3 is CASSDYLREQYF. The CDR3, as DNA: TGTGCCAGTAGTGACTACCTTCGCGAGCAGTACTTC.

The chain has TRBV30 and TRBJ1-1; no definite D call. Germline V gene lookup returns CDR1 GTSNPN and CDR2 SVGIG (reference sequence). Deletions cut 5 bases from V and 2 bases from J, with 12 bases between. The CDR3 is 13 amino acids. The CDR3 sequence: CAWGPGFNTEAFF. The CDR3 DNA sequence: TGTGCCTGGGGGCCGGGGTTTAACACTGAAGCTTTCTTT. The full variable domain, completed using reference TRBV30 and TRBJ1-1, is SQTIHQWPATLVQPVGSPLSLECTVEGTSNPNLYWYRQAAGRGLQLLFYSVGIGQISSEVPQNLSASRPQDRQFILSSKKLLLSDSGFYLCAWGPGFNTEAFFGQGTRLTVV.

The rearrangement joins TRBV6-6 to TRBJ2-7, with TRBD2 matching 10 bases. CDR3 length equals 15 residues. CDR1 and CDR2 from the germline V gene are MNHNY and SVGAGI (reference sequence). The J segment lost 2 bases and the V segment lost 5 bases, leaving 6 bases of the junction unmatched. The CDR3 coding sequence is TGTGCCAGCAGTCTCGGGACTAGCGAAACCTACGAGCAGTACTTC. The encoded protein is CASSLGTSETYEQYF.

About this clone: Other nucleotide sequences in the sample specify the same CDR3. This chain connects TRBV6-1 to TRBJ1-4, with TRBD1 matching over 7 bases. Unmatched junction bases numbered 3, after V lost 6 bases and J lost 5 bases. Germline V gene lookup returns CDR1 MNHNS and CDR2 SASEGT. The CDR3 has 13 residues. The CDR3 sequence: CASRGQKNEKLFF. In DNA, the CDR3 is TGTGCCAGCAGGGGACAGAAGAATGAAAAACTGTTTTTT.

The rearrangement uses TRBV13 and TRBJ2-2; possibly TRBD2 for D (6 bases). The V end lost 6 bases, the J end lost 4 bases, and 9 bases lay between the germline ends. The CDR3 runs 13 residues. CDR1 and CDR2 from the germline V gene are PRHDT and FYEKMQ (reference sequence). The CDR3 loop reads CASSQAGTGELFF. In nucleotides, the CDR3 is TGTGCCAGCAGTCAAGCGGGCACCGGGGAGCTGTTTTTT.

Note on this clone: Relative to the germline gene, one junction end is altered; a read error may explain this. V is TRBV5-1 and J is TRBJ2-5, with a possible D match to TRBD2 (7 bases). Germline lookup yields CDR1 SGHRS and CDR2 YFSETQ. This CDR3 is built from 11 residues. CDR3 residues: CASSLEGGLDF. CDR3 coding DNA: TGCGCCAGCAGCTTGGAGGGGGGGCTCGACTTC.

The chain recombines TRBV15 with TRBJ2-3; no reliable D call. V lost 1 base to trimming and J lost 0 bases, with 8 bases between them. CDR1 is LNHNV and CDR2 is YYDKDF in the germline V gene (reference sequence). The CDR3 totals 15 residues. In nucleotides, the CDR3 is TGTGCCACCAGCAGAGGAAGTCAGAGCACAGATACGCAGTATTTT. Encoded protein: CATSRGSQSTDTQYF.

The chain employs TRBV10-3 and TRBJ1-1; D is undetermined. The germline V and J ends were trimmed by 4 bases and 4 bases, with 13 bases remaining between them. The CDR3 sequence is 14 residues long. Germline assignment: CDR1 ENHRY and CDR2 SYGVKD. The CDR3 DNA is TGTGCCATCAGTGCTCGGGATTCGGGCACTGAAGCTTTCTTT. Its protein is CAISARDSGTEAFF.

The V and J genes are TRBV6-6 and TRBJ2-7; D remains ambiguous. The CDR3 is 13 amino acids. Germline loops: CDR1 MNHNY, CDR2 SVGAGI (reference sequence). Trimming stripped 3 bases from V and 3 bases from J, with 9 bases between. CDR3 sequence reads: CASSYSTFYEQYF. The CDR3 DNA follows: TGTGCCAGCAGTTATTCGACATTCTACGAGCAGTACTTC.

CDR3 DNA sequence: TGTGCCAGCACCGAGGGGACTAGCGGGGGGGCCACAGATACGCAGTATTTT. The encoded protein is CASTEGTSGGATDTQYF. This chain links TRBV2 with TRBJ2-3, with 16 nucleotides matching TRBD2. The V and J ends lost 7 bases and 2 bases, in that order; junction bases with no gene match: 6. From germline, CDR1 is SNHLY and CDR2 FYNNEI. The CDR3 covers 17 residues. Together with reference TRBV2 and TRBJ2-3, the CDR3 gives the full variable domain: EPEVTQTPSHQVTQMGQEVILRCVPISNHLYFYWYRQILGQKVEFLVSFYNNEISEKSEIFDDQFSVERPDGSNFTLKIRSTKLEDSAMYFCASTEGTSGGATDTQYFGPGTRLTVL.

The CDR3 DNA is TGTGCCAGCAGGAATGAACGGACAGGGTGGTACAATGAGCAGTTCTTC. Protein product: CASRNERTGWYNEQFF. V usage is TRBV7-8 and J usage is TRBJ2-1; 8 positions match TRBD1. Germline CDR1 and CDR2: SGHVS and FQNEAQ. The V segment lost 6 bases and the J segment 4 bases; nucleotides outside the gene matches: 11. The CDR3 consists of 16 residues.

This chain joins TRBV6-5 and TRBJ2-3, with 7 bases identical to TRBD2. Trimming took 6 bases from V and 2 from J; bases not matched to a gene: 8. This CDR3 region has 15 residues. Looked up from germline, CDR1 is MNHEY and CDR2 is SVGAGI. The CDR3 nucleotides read TGTGCCAGCAGCCTATCAGCGGGATACACAGATACGCAGTATTTT. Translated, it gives CASSLSAGYTDTQYF.

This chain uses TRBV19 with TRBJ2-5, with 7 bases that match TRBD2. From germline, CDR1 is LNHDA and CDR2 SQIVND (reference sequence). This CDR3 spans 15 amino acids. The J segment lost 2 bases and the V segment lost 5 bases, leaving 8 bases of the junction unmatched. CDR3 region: CASSPGLVKQETQYF. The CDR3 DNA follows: TGTGCCAGTAGTCCAGGACTAGTCAAGCAAGAGACCCAGTACTTC.

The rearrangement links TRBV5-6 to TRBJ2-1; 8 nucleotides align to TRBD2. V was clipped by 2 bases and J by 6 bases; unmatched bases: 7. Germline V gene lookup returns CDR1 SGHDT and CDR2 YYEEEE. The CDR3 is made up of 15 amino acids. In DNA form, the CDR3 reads TGTGCCAGCAGCTTAGCCAGCGGGGGTTCCAATGAGCAGTTCTTC. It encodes CASSLASGGSNEQFF.

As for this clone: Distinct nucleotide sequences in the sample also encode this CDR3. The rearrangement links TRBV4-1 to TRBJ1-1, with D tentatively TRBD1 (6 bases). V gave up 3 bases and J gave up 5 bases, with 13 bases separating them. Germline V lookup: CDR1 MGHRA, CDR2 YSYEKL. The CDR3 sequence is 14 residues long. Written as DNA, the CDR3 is TGCGCCAGCAGCCAGGTCACAGGGAGGACTGAAGCTTTCTTT. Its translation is CASSQVTGRTEAFF.

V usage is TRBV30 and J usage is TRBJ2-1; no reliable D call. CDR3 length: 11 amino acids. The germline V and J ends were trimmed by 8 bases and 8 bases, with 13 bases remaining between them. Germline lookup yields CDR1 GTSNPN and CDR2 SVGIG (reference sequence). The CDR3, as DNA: TGTGCCCGGGTGGGGTTCGATGAGCAGTTCTTC. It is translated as CARVGFDEQFF.

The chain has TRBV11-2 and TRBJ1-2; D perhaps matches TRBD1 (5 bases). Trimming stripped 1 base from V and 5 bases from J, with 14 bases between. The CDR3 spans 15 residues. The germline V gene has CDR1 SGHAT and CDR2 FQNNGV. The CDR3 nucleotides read TGTGCCAGCAGCTTAGTCGACAGAGCTAGGTATGGCTACACCTTC. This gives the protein CASSLVDRARYGYTF.

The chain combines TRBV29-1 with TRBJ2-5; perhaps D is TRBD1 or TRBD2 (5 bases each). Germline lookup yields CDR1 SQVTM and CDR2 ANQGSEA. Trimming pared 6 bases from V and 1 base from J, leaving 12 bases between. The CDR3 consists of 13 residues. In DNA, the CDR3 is TGCAGCGTCCAGACCGGGACCCAAGAGACCCAGTACTTC. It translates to CSVQTGTQETQYF.

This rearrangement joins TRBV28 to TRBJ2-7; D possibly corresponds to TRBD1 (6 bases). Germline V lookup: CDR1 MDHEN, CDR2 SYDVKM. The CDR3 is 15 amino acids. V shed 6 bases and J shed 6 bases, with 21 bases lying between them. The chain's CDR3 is CASSLDRIVPTEQYF. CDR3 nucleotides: TGTGCCAGCAGCCTTGACAGGATTGTTCCTACCGAGCAGTACTTC.